One and the same sample provided the 27 T cell receptor beta chains below, sequenced in a study of shared clonotypes between healthy human individuals (dated by TCRdb to 2018 to 2020). To prepare the library, the immunoSEQ multiplex PCR assay was applied. Held by TCRdb, this immuneACCESS table contains in-frame sequences only and omits some clones. Under half of the omission traces to an unresolved V gene where checked; the cause of the rest is unknown. The sample table holds about 770,000 clones, of which 72% were seen once. 1.8% of the sample goes to the ten largest clones. Sequences were obtained from memory CD4+ T cells sorted from blood. Sample cell subset or site, as interpreted from the label and publication: CD45RA-negative fraction. The receptors were sampled from a woman aged 25 to 39 in good health.

This chain joins TRBV7-9 and TRBJ1-1; D is uncertain. CDR3 size: 14 residues. Germline lookup yields CDR1 SEHNR and CDR2 FQNEAQ (reference sequence). Trimming took 4 bases from V and 1 from J, leaving 10 bases between them. CDR3 sequence reads: CASSSMDPNTEAFF. CDR3 nucleotides: TGTGCCAGCAGCTCCATGGACCCGAACACTGAAGCTTTCTTT.

This clone was seen once. The chain has TRBV27 and TRBJ2-1, with 13 nucleotides matching TRBD2. Germline V gene data show CDR1 as MNHEY and CDR2 as SMNVEV (reference sequence). Trimming removed 4 bases from V and 0 bases from J; junction bases left unmatched: 0. This CDR3 has 16 amino acids. CDR3 residues: CASSWTSGSSYNEQFF. In DNA form, the CDR3 reads TGTGCCAGCAGTTGGACTAGCGGGAGCTCCTACAATGAGCAGTTCTTC.

This clone was counted a few times. This chain uses TRBV2 with TRBJ1-5; D possibly corresponds to TRBD1 (6 bases). Germline V lookup: CDR1 SNHLY, CDR2 FYNNEI. The CDR3 has 15 amino acids. Between the trimmed V and J ends, which lost 2 bases and 7 bases, there was a span of 15 bases. CDR3 in amino acids: CASSEWQGSRQPQHF. CDR3 DNA sequence: TGTGCCAGCAGTGAATGGCAGGGGTCCCGGCAGCCCCAGCATTTT. Complete variable domain (other parts from reference TRBV2 and TRBJ1-5): EPEVTQTPSHQVTQMGQEVILRCVPISNHLYFYWYRQILGQKVEFLVSFYNNEISEKSEIFDDQFSVERPDGSNFTLKIRSTKLEDSAMYFCASSEWQGSRQPQHFGDGTRLSIL.

V is TRBV5-1 and J is TRBJ1-2; D uncertain. Germline CDR1 reads SGHRS; CDR2 reads YFSETQ. CDR3 length: 14 residues. CDR3 DNA sequence: TGCGCAAGCTCTGAGAGAACAACTAACTATGGCTACACCTTC. Its protein product is CASSERTTNYGYTF.

The CDR3, as DNA: TGTGCCAGCAGCGTAGCCGGGGGCTGGGCCAATGAGCAGTTCTTC. It is translated as CASSVAGGWANEQFF. The V and J genes are TRBV9 and TRBJ2-1, with D perhaps being TRBD1 or TRBD2 (6 bases each). V gave up 0 bases and J gave up 6 bases, with 13 bases separating them. Germline V CDR1 and CDR2: SGDLS, YYNGEE. CDR3 size: 15 residues. Supplemented by reference TRBV9 and TRBJ2-1, the full variable domain reads DSGVTQTPKHLITATGQRVTLRCSPRSGDLSVYWYQQSLDQGLQFLIQYYNGEERAKGNILERFSAQQFPDLHSELNLSSLELGDSALYFCASSVAGGWANEQFFGPGTRLTVL.

The chain couples TRBV14 to TRBJ2-3, with TRBD2 matching 13 bases. Looked up from germline, CDR1 is SGHDN and CDR2 is FVKESK. The CDR3 has 16 residues. J lost 9 bases, V lost 1 base, and 7 bases had no gene match. The CDR3 loop reads CASSQAPRGLAGTQYF. CDR3 nucleotide sequence: TGTGCCAGCAGCCAAGCCCCCCGGGGACTAGCGGGAACGCAGTATTTT.

This chain uses TRBV19 with TRBJ1-1, with a weak D call TRBD1 (5 bases). The CDR3 is made up of 14 amino acids. Trimming took off 7 bases at V and 1 base at J, with 13 bases between the two ends. CDR1 and CDR2 from the germline V gene are LNHDA and SQIVND (reference sequence). This CDR3 is CASIGAQGNTEAFF. CDR3 coding DNA: TGTGCCAGTATAGGGGCCCAAGGGAACACTGAAGCTTTCTTT. Full variable domain (rest looked up from reference TRBV19 and TRBJ1-1): DGGITQSPKYLFRKEGQNVTLSCEQNLNHDAMYWYRQDPGQGLRLIYYSQIVNDFQKGDIAEGYSVSREKKESFPLTVTSAQKNPTAFYLCASIGAQGNTEAFFGQGTRLTVV.

CDR3 nucleotide sequence: TGTGCCTGGAGTGTAAGAAGAGGAGGCACCAATAGACGGACAGGACCAAACACCATATATTTT. This gives the protein CAWSVRRGGTNRRTGPNTIYF. The rearrangement uses TRBV30 and TRBJ1-3, with TRBD1 matching 7 bases. This CDR3 is 21 amino acids long. Germline V lookup: CDR1 GTSNPN, CDR2 SVGIG (reference sequence). Trimming at V came to 0 bases and at J to 6 bases, leaving 26 bases not matched to a gene.

This chain joins TRBV20-1 and TRBJ1-1; D remains unclear. The V and J ends lost 6 bases and 8 bases respectively, with 7 bases between them. CDR3 length: 9 residues. Germline V CDR1 and CDR2: DFQATT, SNEGSKA (reference sequence). The CDR3 sequence is CSATTEAFF. CDR3 DNA: TGCAGTGCCACGACAGAAGCTTTCTTT.

The chain has TRBV6-5 and TRBJ1-1; D gene uncertain. The germline gives CDR1 MNHEY, CDR2 SVGAGI. The CDR3 is made up of 14 amino acids. The V end was cut by 1 base, the J end by 1 base, with 7 bases between. The CDR3 DNA reads as TGTGCCAGCAGTTACTTTTCAGGGAACACTGAAGCTTTCTTT. It codes for CASSYFSGNTEAFF.

This clone was seen once. V gene TRBV6-5 combines with J gene TRBJ1-2; 7 bases match TRBD1. The CDR3 extends over 15 amino acids. CDR1 MNHEY and CDR2 SVGAGI come from the germline V gene. Germline trimming cut 0 bases from V and 7 bases from J; bases unmatched to any gene: 8. CDR3 nucleotide sequence: TGTGCCAGCAGTTACTCGCCCAGGGGGACTCTTGGCTACACCTTC. Encoded protein: CASSYSPRGTLGYTF.

CDR3 region: CASTTWDSGNTIYF. Here the CDR3 DNA reads TGTGCCAGCACAACGTGGGACTCTGGAAACACCATATATTTT. The chain uses TRBV7-2 and TRBJ1-3; D call uncertain. Germline CDR1 reads SGHTA; CDR2 reads FQGNSA. V lost 7 bases to trimming and J lost 0 bases, with 10 bases between them. The length of the CDR3 is 14 residues. The whole variable domain, remainder taken from reference TRBV7-2 and TRBJ1-3, is GAGVSQSPSNKVTEKGKDVELRCDPISGHTALYWYRQSLGQGLEFLIYFQGNSAPDKSGLPSDRFSAERTGGSVSTLTIQRTQQEDSAVYLCASTTWDSGNTIYFGEGSWLTVV.

The gene calls are TRBV27 and TRBJ2-3; D gene unclear. Germline CDR1 and CDR2: MNHEY and SMNVEV (reference sequence). This CDR3 is built from 12 residues. V lost 8 bases, J lost 2 bases, and 8 bases lay in between. Here the CDR3 DNA reads TGTGCCAGCGGAAGAAACACAGATACGCAGTATTTT. Translated: CASGRNTDTQYF.

This clone has just one count. The chain recombines TRBV18 with TRBJ2-3; D is unresolved. Trimming pared 3 bases from V and 0 bases from J, leaving 10 bases between. From germline, CDR1 is KGHSH and CDR2 LQKENI. This CDR3 has 15 amino acids. The DNA of the CDR3 is TGTGCCAGCTCACCCTATACCACTAGCACAGATACGCAGTATTTT. Protein sequence: CASSPYTTSTDTQYF.

The rearrangement links TRBV6-1 to TRBJ2-3, with D possibly matching TRBD1 (5 bases). Germline V CDR1 and CDR2: MNHNS, SASEGT. Trimming took off 6 bases at V and 2 bases at J, with 15 bases between the two ends. This CDR3 contains 15 residues. CDR3 in DNA: TGTGCCAGCAGGGATGGCAGACAGCCCACAGATACGCAGTATTTT. It specifies CASRDGRQPTDTQYF.

CDR3 in DNA: TGTGCCAGTAGTATAGATGGGAGATGGGGGGACAGGGCGAACCCCTTGGGCAATCAGCCCCAGCATTTT. Protein sequence: CASSIDGRWGDRANPLGNQPQHF. The chain couples TRBV19 to TRBJ1-5; 9 bases fit TRBD1. With V trimmed by 0 bases and J by 2 bases, 23 bases remained unmatched. The V gene's germline CDR1 is LNHDA and CDR2 SQIVND (reference sequence). The CDR3 loop spans 23 amino acids.

The chain is built from TRBV7-9 and TRBJ2-5; TRBD1 matches 7 bases. Germline V gene sequence: CDR1 SEHNR, CDR2 FQNEAQ (reference sequence). Germline trimming cut 8 bases from V and 3 bases from J; bases unmatched to any gene: 12. This CDR3 contains 15 residues. CDR3 loop: CASHMEGGWEETQYF. The CDR3 DNA is TGTGCCAGCCACATGGAAGGGGGCTGGGAAGAGACCCAGTACTTC.

Remarks on this clone: The sample has other DNA sequences that encode this CDR3 too. The chain has TRBV6-5 and TRBJ2-3; D call uncertain. Germline V CDR1 and CDR2: MNHEY, SVGAGI. The CDR3 covers 15 residues. The germline V and J ends were trimmed by 0 bases and 1 base, with 8 bases remaining between them. The DNA of the CDR3 is TGTGCCAGCAGTTACTCGGGCGCGGGCACAGATACGCAGTATTTT. Encoded protein: CASSYSGAGTDTQYF.

The V gene is TRBV15, the J gene TRBJ2-1; TRBD1 aligns across 11 bases. The CDR3 has 16 amino acids. V was pared by 0 bases and J by 7 bases, with 5 bases of the junction left unmatched. The germline gives CDR1 LNHNV, CDR2 YYDKDF (reference sequence). The CDR3 coding sequence is TGTGCCACCAGCAGAGATCTCGGACAGGGGGCAAATGAGCAGTTCTTC. It translates to CATSRDLGQGANEQFF.

V gene TRBV27 combines with J gene TRBJ1-2; D not resolved. Germline V gene data show CDR1 as MNHEY and CDR2 as SMNVEV (reference sequence). This CDR3 comprises 13 residues. V shed 7 bases and J shed 4 bases, with 13 bases lying between them. CDR3 loop: CASTPGGSYGYTF. The CDR3 coding sequence is TGTGCCAGCACCCCCGGCGGTTCCTATGGCTACACCTTC.

The chain is built from TRBV5-4 and TRBJ1-1; no reliable D call. The CDR3 is 13 residues long. Germline V lookup: CDR1 SGHNT, CDR2 YYREEE (reference sequence). V dropped 2 bases and J dropped 11 bases, with 16 bases sitting between them. The CDR3 coding sequence is TGTGCCAGCAGCTTCGGGGATTTTACACCGGCTTTCTTT. It is translated as CASSFGDFTPAFF. Full variable domain (missing parts from reference TRBV5-4 and TRBJ1-1): ETGVTQSPTHLIKTRGQQVTLRCSSQSGHNTVSWYQQALGQGPQFIFQYYREEENGRGNFPPRFSGLQFPNYSSELNVNALELDDSALYLCASSFGDFTPAFFGQGTRLTVV.

This clone was counted only a few times. The chain joins TRBV25-1 to TRBJ2-6; 8 nucleotides agree with TRBD1. The trim removed 2 bases at V and 4 bases at J, leaving 7 bases unmatched. Germline V gene lookup returns CDR1 MGHDK and CDR2 SYGVNS. This CDR3 is 17 amino acids long. This CDR3 is CASSETSGGWGANVLTF. The CDR3 nucleotides read TGTGCCAGCAGTGAAACCTCAGGGGGCTGGGGGGCCAACGTCCTGACTTTC.

CDR3 region: CASSSTPNPGNQPQHF. The CDR3 bases are TGTGCCAGCAGCTCGACACCCAATCCGGGCAATCAGCCCCAGCATTTT. The gene calls are TRBV7-2 and TRBJ1-5, with D unclear. The V end lost 4 bases, the J end lost 2 bases, and 15 bases lay between the germline ends. Germline assignment: CDR1 SGHTA and CDR2 FQGNSA. The CDR3 loop spans 16 amino acids.

The J gene is TRBJ1-3, the V gene TRBV4-1; a weak D match, TRBD1 (6 bases). V was clipped by 6 bases and J by 3 bases, with 12 bases between them. The CDR3 has 14 amino acids. CDR1 MGHRA and CDR2 YSYEKL come from the germline V gene. In nucleotides, the CDR3 is TGCGCCAGCAGAGGCAGGGGAGTTGGAAACACCATATATTTT. It encodes CASRGRGVGNTIYF.

The rearrangement joins TRBV15 to TRBJ2-3; TRBD2 agrees at 8 bases. CDR3 length equals 19 residues. CDR1 LNHNV and CDR2 YYDKDF come from the germline V gene (reference sequence). The ends lost 5 bases at V and 2 bases at J; junction bases unmatched: 18. CDR3 sequence reads: CATSPTPRTGGLDTDTQYF. CDR3 sequence (DNA): TGTGCCACCAGCCCTACTCCCCGGACGGGGGGGCTCGACACAGATACGCAGTATTTT.

The gene calls are TRBV27 and TRBJ1-1, with D unresolved. The CDR3 sequence is 14 residues long. Germline V gene data show CDR1 as MNHEY and CDR2 as SMNVEV (reference sequence). V shed 2 bases and J shed 6 bases, with 13 bases lying between them. The CDR3 bases are TGTGCCAGCAGTTTAGGTGGCAGGCGGGCTGAAGCTTTCTTT. Protein product: CASSLGGRRAEAFF.

The V call is TRBV10-3, the J call TRBJ2-3, with 8 bases fitting TRBD1. V was clipped by 7 bases and J by 5 bases; unmatched bases: 8. Germline values: CDR1 ENHRY, CDR2 SYGVKD. The CDR3 covers 14 residues. This chain's CDR3 is CAINSGTGQDTQYF. The CDR3 DNA is TGTGCCATCAATTCTGGGACAGGCCAAGATACGCAGTATTTT.